Listed here are 10 T cell receptor beta chains from one sample, sequenced in a study of T cells in Graves' hyperthyroidism and ophthalmopathy. Researchers amplified the TCR beta CDR3 regions from RNA transcripts. The TCR CDR3 first-round RT-PCR relied on the HTBI primer set. In TCRdb, the multiplex PCR reads were re-called with MiXCR into one record per CDR3 protein. The table records roughly 500,000 distinct CDR3 sequences, under 60% of them present only once. Material for sequencing was peripheral blood or thyroid tissue (not recorded which). The receptors derive from an adult woman with Graves' disease, either hyperthyroidism or ophthalmopathy (not recorded which).

This clonotype was recorded many times. The chain uses TRBV5-1 and TRBJ1-2, with TRBD1 identical over 7 bases. V was clipped by 2 bases and J by 4 bases; unmatched bases: 2. The CDR3 runs to 13 residues. From germline, CDR1 is SGHRS and CDR2 YFSETQ. Here the CDR3 reads CASSFPGGYGYTF. The CDR3 DNA follows: TGCGCCAGCAGCTTTCCAGGGGGCTATGGCTACACCTTC.

The genes are TRBV20-1 and TRBJ2-5; a weak D match, TRBD2 (5 bases). The CDR3 loop spans 13 amino acids. Germline assignment: CDR1 DFQATT and CDR2 SNEGSKA (reference sequence). Trimming stripped 1 base from V and 5 bases from J, with 11 bases between. In DNA, the CDR3 is TGCAGTGCTAGAGTTGGACGGAGGGAGACCCAGTACTTC. This translates into CSARVGRRETQYF.

This clonotype was picked up one time. V and J are TRBV7-7 and TRBJ2-7; D may match TRBD1 or TRBD2 (6 bases each). Germline loops: CDR1 SSHAT, CDR2 FNYEAQ (reference sequence). The CDR3 runs 17 residues. CDR3 in amino acids: CASSPTEGQGYYLEQYF. CDR3 DNA sequence: TGTGCTAGCTCCCCCACGGAGGGCCAGGGGTACTATCTTGAGCAGTACTTC.

In its sample, this clonotype was seen many times. The chain joins TRBV5-5 to TRBJ1-2; D gene ambiguous. Germline assignment: CDR1 SGHKS and CDR2 YYEKEE (reference sequence). The CDR3 consists of 13 residues. V was cut by 1 base and J by 5 bases, with 9 bases left in between. CDR3 region: CASSLLPMYGYTF. In DNA, the CDR3 is TGTGCCAGCAGCTTGTTGCCGATGTATGGCTACACCTTC.

This clonotype showed up many times. V usage is TRBV9 and J usage is TRBJ1-4, with D possibly being TRBD1 (5 bases). Germline CDR1 is SGDLS and CDR2 is YYNGEE. Trimming shortened V by 4 bases and J by 0 bases, and 19 bases separated the two germline ends. The CDR3 has 18 residues. The CDR3 region has the DNA TGTGCCAGCAGCTCGGAGGGGCCCGGCGGGGCAACTAATGAAAAACTGTTTTTT. Translating it yields CASSSEGPGGATNEKLFF.

The V call is TRBV20-1, the J call TRBJ1-5, with TRBD1 matching over 8 bases. Trimming at V came to 7 bases and at J to 9 bases, leaving 11 bases not matched to a gene. The length of the CDR3 is 13 residues. Germline V gene lookup returns CDR1 DFQATT and CDR2 SNEGSKA (reference sequence). The CDR3 region is CSVDRGRGRPQHF. DNA for the CDR3: TGCAGTGTTGACAGGGGACGCGGTCGGCCCCAGCATTTT.

The chain joins TRBV6-5 to TRBJ2-7; TRBD1 agrees at 9 bases. V was pared by 2 bases and J by 0 bases, with 8 bases of the junction left unmatched. The CDR3 loop spans 17 amino acids. Germline CDR1 and CDR2: MNHEY and SVGAGI. CDR3 amino acids: CASSYISGTGSSYEQYF. For the CDR3, the DNA is TGTGCCAGCAGTTACATTTCCGGGACAGGGAGCTCCTACGAGCAGTACTTC.

The V and J genes are TRBV20-1 and TRBJ2-7; D call uncertain. V was clipped by 1 base and J by 7 bases, with 11 bases between them. CDR3 size: 12 residues. Germline V gene data show CDR1 as DFQATT and CDR2 as SNEGSKA (reference sequence). CDR3 region: CSARVQTGEQYF. In DNA form, the CDR3 reads TGCAGTGCTAGAGTGCAGACCGGGGAGCAGTACTTC.

Ten or more counts support this clonotype. The J gene is TRBJ1-1, the V gene TRBV9; D gene uncertain. Between the trimmed V and J ends, which lost 0 bases and 4 bases, there was a span of 10 bases. The CDR3 is made up of 14 amino acids. CDR1 and CDR2 from the germline V gene are SGDLS and YYNGEE. CDR3: CASSVAKEITEAFF. The CDR3 nucleotides are TGTGCCAGCAGCGTAGCTAAGGAGATCACTGAAGCTTTCTTT.

This clonotype showed up just once. This chain joins TRBV20-1 and TRBJ2-7, with 10 nucleotides matching TRBD2. Trimming removed 6 bases from V and 0 bases from J; junction bases left unmatched: 8. Germline V gene lookup returns CDR1 DFQATT and CDR2 SNEGSKA (reference sequence). The CDR3 contains 15 residues. The CDR3 here is CSAQRASGGSYEQYF. CDR3 nucleotides: TGCAGTGCCCAAAGGGCTAGCGGGGGCTCCTACGAGCAGTACTTC.